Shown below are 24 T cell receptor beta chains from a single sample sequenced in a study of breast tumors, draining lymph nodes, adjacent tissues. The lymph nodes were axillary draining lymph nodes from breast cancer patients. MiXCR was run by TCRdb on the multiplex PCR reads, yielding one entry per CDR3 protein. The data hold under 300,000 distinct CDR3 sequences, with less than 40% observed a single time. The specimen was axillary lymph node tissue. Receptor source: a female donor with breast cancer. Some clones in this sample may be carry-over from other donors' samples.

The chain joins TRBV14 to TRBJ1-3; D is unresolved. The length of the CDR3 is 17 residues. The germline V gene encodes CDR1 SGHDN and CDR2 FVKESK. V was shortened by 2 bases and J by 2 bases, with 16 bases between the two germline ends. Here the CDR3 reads CASSQYAGGEPGNTIYF. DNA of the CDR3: TGTGCCAGCAGCCAATATGCGGGAGGCGAACCTGGAAACACCATATATTTT.

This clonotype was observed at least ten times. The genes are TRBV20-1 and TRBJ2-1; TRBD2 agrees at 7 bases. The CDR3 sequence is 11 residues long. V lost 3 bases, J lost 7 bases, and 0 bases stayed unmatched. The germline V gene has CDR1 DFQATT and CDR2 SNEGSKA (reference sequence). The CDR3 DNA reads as TGCAGTGCTAGCGGGAGGAATGAGCAGTTCTTC. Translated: CSASGRNEQFF.

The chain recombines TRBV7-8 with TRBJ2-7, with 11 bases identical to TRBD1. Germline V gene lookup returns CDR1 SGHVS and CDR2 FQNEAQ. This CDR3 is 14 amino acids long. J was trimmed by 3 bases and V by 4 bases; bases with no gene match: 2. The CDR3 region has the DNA TGTGCCAGCAGCTCGGGACAGGGGGACTACGAGCAGTACTTC. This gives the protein CASSSGQGDYEQYF.

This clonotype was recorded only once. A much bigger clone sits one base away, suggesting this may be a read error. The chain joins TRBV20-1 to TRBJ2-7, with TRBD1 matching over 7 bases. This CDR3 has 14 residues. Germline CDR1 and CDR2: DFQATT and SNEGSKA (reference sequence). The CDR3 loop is CSASYRGGSSEQYF. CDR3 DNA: TGCAGTGCTAGTTACAGGGGTGGTTCCTCCGAGCAGTACTTC.

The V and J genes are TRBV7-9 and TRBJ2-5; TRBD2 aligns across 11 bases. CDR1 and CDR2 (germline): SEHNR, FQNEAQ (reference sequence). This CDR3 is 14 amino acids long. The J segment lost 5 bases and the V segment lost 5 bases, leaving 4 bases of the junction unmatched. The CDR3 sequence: CASSKIAGGETQYF. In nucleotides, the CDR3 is TGTGCCAGCAGCAAAATAGCGGGGGGGGAGACCCAGTACTTC.

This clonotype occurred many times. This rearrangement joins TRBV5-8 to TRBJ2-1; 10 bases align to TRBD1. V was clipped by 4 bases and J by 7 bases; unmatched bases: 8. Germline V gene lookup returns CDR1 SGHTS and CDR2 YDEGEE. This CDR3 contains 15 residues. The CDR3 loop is CASSRDRGRWNEQFF. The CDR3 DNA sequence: TGTGCCAGCAGCCGGGACAGGGGAAGGTGGAATGAGCAGTTCTTC.

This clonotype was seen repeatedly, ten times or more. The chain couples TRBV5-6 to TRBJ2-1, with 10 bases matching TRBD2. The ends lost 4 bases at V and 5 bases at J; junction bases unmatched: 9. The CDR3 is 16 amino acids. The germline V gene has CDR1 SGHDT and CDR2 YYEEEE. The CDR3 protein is CASSIRTSGNNNEQFF. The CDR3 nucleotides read TGTGCCAGCAGCATAAGGACTAGCGGAAATAACAATGAGCAGTTCTTC.

The CDR3 DNA reads as TGCAGTGCCGGGGGTCGGGGTGAGCAGCCCCAGCATTTT. Translated: CSAGGRGEQPQHF. The V gene is TRBV20-1, the J gene TRBJ1-5; the D gene is possibly TRBD1 (5 bases). The V gene's germline CDR1 is DFQATT and CDR2 SNEGSKA (reference sequence). Trimming took off 6 bases at V and 7 bases at J, with 16 bases between the two ends. This CDR3 region has 13 residues.

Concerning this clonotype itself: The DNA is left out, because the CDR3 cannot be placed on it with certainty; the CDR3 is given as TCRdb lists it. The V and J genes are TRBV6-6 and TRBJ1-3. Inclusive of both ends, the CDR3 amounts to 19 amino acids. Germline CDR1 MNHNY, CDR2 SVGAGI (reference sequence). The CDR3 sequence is CASSAEAGSPLHFGNTIYF.

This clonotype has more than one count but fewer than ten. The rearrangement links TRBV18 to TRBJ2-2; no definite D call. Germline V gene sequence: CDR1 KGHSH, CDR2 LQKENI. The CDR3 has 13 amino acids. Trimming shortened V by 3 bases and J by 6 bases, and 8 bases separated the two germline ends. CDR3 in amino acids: CASSPQGPGELFF. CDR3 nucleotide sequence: TGTGCCAGCTCACCTCAAGGCCCCGGGGAGCTGTTTTTT.

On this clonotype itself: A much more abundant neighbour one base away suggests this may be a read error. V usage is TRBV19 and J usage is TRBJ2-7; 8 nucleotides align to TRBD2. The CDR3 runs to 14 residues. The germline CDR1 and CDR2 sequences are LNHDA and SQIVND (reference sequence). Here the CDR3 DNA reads TGTGCCAGTAGTATCCGGGGGGGGTCCTACGAGCAGCACTTC. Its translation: CASSIRGGSYEQHF.

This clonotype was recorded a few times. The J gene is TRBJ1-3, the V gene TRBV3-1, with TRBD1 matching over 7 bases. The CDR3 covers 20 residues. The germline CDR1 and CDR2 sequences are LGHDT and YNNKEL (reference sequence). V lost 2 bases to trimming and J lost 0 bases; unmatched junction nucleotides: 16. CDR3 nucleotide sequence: TGTGCCAGCAGCCAAAGAGGGACAGTCTCGTTCCGGAGCTCTGGAAACACCATATATTTT. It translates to CASSQRGTVSFRSSGNTIYF.

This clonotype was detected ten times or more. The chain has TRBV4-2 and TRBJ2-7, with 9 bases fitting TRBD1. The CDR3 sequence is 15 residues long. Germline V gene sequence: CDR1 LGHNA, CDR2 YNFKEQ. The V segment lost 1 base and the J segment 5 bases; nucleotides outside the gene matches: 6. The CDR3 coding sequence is TGTGCCAGCAGCCAAGTGGGACAGGGCCTAAACGAGCAGTACTTC. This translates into CASSQVGQGLNEQYF.

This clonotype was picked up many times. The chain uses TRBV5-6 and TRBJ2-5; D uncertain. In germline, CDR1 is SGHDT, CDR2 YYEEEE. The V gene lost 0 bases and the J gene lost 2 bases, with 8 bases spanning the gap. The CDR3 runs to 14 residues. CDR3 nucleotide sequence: TGTGCCAGCAGCTTGGTTGCAAAACAAGAGACCCAGTACTTC. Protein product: CASSLVAKQETQYF.

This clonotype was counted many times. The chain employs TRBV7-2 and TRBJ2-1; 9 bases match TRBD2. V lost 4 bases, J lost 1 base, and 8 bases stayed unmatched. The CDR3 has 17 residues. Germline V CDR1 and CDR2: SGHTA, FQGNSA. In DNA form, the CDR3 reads TGTGCCAGCAGCTCCCCTAGCGGGATAGCATCCTACAATGAGCAGTTCTTC. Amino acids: CASSSPSGIASYNEQFF.

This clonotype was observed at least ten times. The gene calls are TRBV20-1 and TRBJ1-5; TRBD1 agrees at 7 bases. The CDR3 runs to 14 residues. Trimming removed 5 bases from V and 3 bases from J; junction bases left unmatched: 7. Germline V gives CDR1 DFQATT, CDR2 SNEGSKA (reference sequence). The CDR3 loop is CSAYPGQYNQPQHF. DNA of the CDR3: TGCAGTGCTTACCCGGGACAGTACAATCAGCCCCAGCATTTT.

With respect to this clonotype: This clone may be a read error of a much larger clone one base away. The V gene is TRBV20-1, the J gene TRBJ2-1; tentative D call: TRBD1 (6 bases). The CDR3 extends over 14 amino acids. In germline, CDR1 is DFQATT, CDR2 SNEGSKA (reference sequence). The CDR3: CSAYRGLRDNEQLF. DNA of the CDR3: TGCAGTGCTTATCGAGGCCTCCGGGACAATGAGCAGCTCTTC.

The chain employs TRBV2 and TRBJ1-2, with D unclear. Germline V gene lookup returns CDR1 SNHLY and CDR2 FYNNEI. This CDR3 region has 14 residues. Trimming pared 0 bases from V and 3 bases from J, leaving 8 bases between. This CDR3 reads CASSEAVGHYGYTF. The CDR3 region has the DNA TGTGCCAGCAGTGAAGCAGTCGGGCACTATGGCTACACCTTC.

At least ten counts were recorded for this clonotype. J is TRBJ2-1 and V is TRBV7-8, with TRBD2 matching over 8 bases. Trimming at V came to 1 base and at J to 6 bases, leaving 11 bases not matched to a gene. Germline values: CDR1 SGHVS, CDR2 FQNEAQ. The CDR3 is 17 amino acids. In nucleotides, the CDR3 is TGTGCCAGCAGCTTAGTTGGCAGCGGGAGTTATTTCAATGAGCAGTTCTTC. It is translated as CASSLVGSGSYFNEQFF.

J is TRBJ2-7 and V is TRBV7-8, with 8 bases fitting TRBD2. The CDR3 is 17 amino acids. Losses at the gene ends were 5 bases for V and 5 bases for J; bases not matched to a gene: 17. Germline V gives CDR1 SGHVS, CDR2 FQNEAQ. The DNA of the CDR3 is TGTGCCAGCAGCCAAGGACTTGACAGCGGGAGTCGCGACGAGCAGTACTTC. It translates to CASSQGLDSGSRDEQYF.

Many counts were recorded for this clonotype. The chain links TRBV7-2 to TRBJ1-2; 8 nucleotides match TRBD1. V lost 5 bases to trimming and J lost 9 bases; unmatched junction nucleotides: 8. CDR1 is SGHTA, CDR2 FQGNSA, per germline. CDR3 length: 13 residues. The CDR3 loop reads CASSRGQAASYTF. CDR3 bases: TGTGCCAGCAGCCGGGGACAGGCTGCAAGCTACACCTTC.

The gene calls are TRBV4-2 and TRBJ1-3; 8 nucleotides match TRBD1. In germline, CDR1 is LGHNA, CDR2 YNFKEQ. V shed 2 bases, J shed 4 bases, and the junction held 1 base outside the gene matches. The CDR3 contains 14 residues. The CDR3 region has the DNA TGTGCCAGCAGCCAAAGGACAGGGGGAAACACCATATATTTT. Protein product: CASSQRTGGNTIYF.

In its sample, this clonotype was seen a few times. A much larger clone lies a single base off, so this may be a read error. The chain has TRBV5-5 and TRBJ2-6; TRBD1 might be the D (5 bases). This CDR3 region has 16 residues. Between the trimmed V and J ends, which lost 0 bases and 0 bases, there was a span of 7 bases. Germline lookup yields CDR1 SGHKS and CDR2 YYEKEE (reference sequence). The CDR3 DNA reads TGTGCCAGCAGCTTGGGACAGTCCTCTGGGGCCAACGTCCTGACTTTC. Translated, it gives CASSLGQSSGANVLTF.

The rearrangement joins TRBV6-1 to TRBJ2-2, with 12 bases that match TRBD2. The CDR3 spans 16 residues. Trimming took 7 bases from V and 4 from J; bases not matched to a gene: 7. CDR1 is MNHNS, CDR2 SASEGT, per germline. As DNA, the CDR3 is TGTGCCAGCACCCGACTAGCGGGAGAGGGCACCGGGGAGCTGTTTTTT. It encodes CASTRLAGEGTGELFF.